This entry is about one TCR beta chain. The clone's antigen remains unknown. Base qualities are not recorded, but no much larger clone differs from it by a single base. This entry is derived from a study of cytomegalovirus exposure and HLA in healthy donors (TCRdb year 2017). Concerning the study at large: According to an earlier analysis of several hundred of the donors, roughly 180 million T cells yielded roughly 100 million unique TCR beta sequences and less than 300 Gb of sequence data. An earlier analysis of 587 of the donors used high-throughput TCR beta sequencing to judge whether each TCR beta V gene segment behaved as functional or pseudogenic. The number of typed donors differed by locus: roughly 629-630 for A, B, C, DRB1 and DQB1; 522 for DQA1; over 600 for DPA1; and 400 to 480 for DPB1. High-throughput TCR immunosequencing, statistical association of individual TCRs with disease status, and machine learning were combined to predict cytomegalovirus infection status. Along with the approximately 650-subject first cohort, a separate validation cohort of some 130 different subjects was used. Donor age, sex, ethnicity and CMV serostatus were collected together with the repertoire data. Both class I and class II loci were covered by HLA typing, at four-digit resolution. The study profiled the T cell repertoires of 500 to 800 subjects by immunosequencing and related them to cytomegalovirus serostatus. On average, roughly 240,000 unique TCR beta nucleotide sequences were sequenced per donor among 300 to 500 genotyped donors of the cohort, with 15% to 20% of those sequences being non-productive. Because of strong linkage in the cohort, roughly 5 DR-DQ haplotypes were treated as single units for association and clustering. Of the 398 genotyped donors, 65% to 90% fell in the genetic ancestry cluster associated with self-reported Caucasian donors. An early release covering about 600 HLA-typed donors comprised approximately 300 gigabases of sequencing data and approximately 80 million unique TCR sequences. In a later analysis, previously published TCR beta repertoires from about 670 donors were re-analyzed and high-resolution HLA genotyping was added so that TCR occurrence patterns could be studied. All discovery cohort repertoires had been generated using a single sequencing platform. In a later genetic analysis, genome-wide SNP genotypes for about 65% of the roughly 670 donors were used, and that subset was treated as a discovery cohort. The aim of the study was to test whether cataloging public T cell receptors could identify signatures of past pathogen exposure. The later analysis used no new phenotypic data to find candidate immune exposures, relying instead on TCR beta sequences and their occurrence across donors.

As encoded in the germline V gene (reference sequence), CDR1 is LNHDA while CDR2 is SQIVND. Unmatched junction bases come to 6, with V trimmed by 9 bases and J by 6 bases. The CDR3 holds 14 amino acids from the cysteine to the phenylalanine. Solely the CDR3 DNA is kept, with 42 bases framed from the first base. Library preparation was by the immunoSEQ multiplex PCR assay. The multiplex PCR relied on a mix of 60 forward primers for TCR Vbeta segments and 13 reverse primers for TCR Jbeta segments. Amplification of the CDR3 region of rearranged TCR beta genes was performed with a multiplex PCR assay on genomic DNA. The Illumina HiSeq System was used to sequence the amplified TCR beta libraries as 87-base-pair reads. The paper's data handling went like this. Across the 640 or so repertoires, a later analysis counted some 81 million unique TCR beta chains, about 10 million of which were shared by at least two donors. Raw reads were error-corrected and collapsed into unique sequences with a nearest-neighbor algorithm that merged closely related sequences to remove PCR and sequencing errors. V, D and J gene segments were assigned by aligning CDR3 sequences to IMGT reference sequences. For a sequence to be retained, a match of at least six nucleotides was required to both a V gene segment and a J gene segment. A rearrangement was called productive if the CDR3 had no stop codons and remained in frame with V and J, and every other rearrangement was called non-productive. Following IMGT convention, CDR3 was defined as the stretch from the second conserved V-encoded cysteine up to the conserved J-encoded phenylalanine. In an earlier analysis of approximately 590 of the donors, sequences lacking an unambiguous match to a single V gene segment were excluded. An earlier analysis of several hundred of the donors called V segments functional above 56.7% productive rearrangements and segregating when the between-donor standard deviation exceeded 5%. A statistical classification framework was built to diagnose cytomegalovirus status from the catalog of TCR beta chain sequences. In a later analysis, V and J genes were assigned by comparing TCR nucleotide sequences against IMGT/GENE-DB human TR gene sequences. In a later analysis, CDR3 sequences and most-parsimonious VDJ recombination scenarios were assigned using the TCRdist pipeline. In a later analysis, each TCR beta chain was defined by its CDR3 amino acid sequence together with its V-gene family, and reads lacking a unique V-gene family were excluded. To address suspected cross-contamination and a sequencing artifact, a later analysis removed a few hundred highly shared, low-generation-probability nucleotide sequences. For each public chain, a later analysis derived a clonal expansion index from normalized ranks of inferred template counts within each repertoire. A later analysis computed generation probabilities with a VDJ recombination model fitted to out-of-frame rearrangements, and checked the results against IGoR. A later analysis scored TCR-TCR, TCR-HLA and TCR-CMV co-occurrence with hypergeometric tests, applying a repertoire-size bias correction to TCR pairs. A later analysis estimated false discovery rates by permuting HLA or CMV assignments 20 times. In a later analysis, co-occurring TCRs were grouped using DBSCAN, and TCRdist sequence similarity was added for clustering within HLA-allele-positive subsets. Repertoires with fewer than 30,000 or more than 120,000 public chains, plus five repertoires with anomalous nucleotide sharing, were excluded from co-occurrence clustering. The table comes from immuneACCESS by way of TCRdb, which keeps in-frame sequences with V and J called. Part of the clones is missing from these tables; in studies checked, under half for an unresolved V gene and the rest for unknown reasons. That table is the source of V, J and clone size, and D and trimming were worked out from the DNA. For this sample the table gives roughly 200,000 clones, of which 65% to 80% were detected only once. Of the sample, about 4.6% falls within the top ten clones.

The cohort was made up of hundreds of healthy bone marrow donors. Cohort members were all nominally healthy when sampled, although unrecorded immune exposures were likely present. The donor was CMV seropositive and belonged to the group of a few hundred seropositive cohort members. Every donor gave a peripheral blood sample, and the peripheral blood mononuclear cells from that sample were used for TCR beta sequencing. Genomic DNA was extracted from the blood cell samples with the Qiagen DNeasy Blood Extraction Kit. The investigation overall reported the following: CMV serostatus was the only immune exposure information available for the cohort. Several of the top co-occurrence clusters appeared to be linked to parvovirus B19, influenza, CMV and Epstein-Barr virus, according to a later analysis. In vitro tests confirmed that three of the cytomegalovirus-associated TCR beta chains recognize cytomegalovirus antigens. A later analysis associated about 17,000 TCR beta sequences with specific HLA alleles at a false discovery rate of 0.05. Linkage disequilibrium might explain the correlated functional status among segregating V segments, but an unknown experimental factor could not be ruled out. A group of highly shared sequence variants was considered likely to be a technical artifact of the sequencing pipeline. A further reported finding was that TCR beta sequences accurately predicted the HLA-A and HLA-B alleles for most subjects in the first cohort. According to a later analysis, TCR association rates differed among HLA loci, with DRB1 alleles showing the most associated TCRs and HLA-C alleles showing the fewest. A later genetic analysis reported fewer N-insertions in productive TCRs among donors in an Asian-associated ancestry cluster than the roughly 700-donor mean. A total of fewer than 200 TCR beta chains were listed by the study as associated with cytomegalovirus. An earlier analysis of approximately 500 of the donors showed that most TCR beta V segments appeared in productive rearrangements either about 90% or about 30% of the time, which broadly matched IMGT annotations. The presence/absence analyses assumed that sequencing depth was roughly uniform across donors, and that assumption may not be true. When HLA alleles, especially DR and DQ, strongly co-occurred, TCR associations were difficult to assign to individual alleles. The cohort was sequenced for TCR beta chains only, and without alpha or paired-chain data the features that could be detected were limited. The earlier analysis of 587 of the donors excluded some 16 rarely observed V segments, including chromosome 9 orphons, because counts were too low. Because some donors lacked HLA typing at each locus, the association tests relied only on the typed subset. Compared with equally common non-associated chains, HLA-associated TCR beta chains in a later analysis were more clonally expanded and had lower generation probabilities. It was suggested by the authors that the approach could potentially be generalized to other disease states and immunological phenotypes. V-gene and J-gene trimming of TCR beta chains was associated with a missense DCLRE1C variant in a later genetic analysis, and the association was replicated in an independent cohort. A later analysis found that most CMV-associated TCR beta chains appeared HLA-restricted, with HLA associations seemingly driven largely by CMV exposure. In both the original and validation cohorts, the classifier was reported to diagnose cytomegalovirus status with high specificity and sensitivity. Some IMGT-functional V segments, including TRBV6-2 and TRBV6-3, could not be told apart with the 87-base-pair reads, so those segments were excluded. Across donors, most TCR sequences were observed very rarely, whereas some public TCRs were present in many individuals.

Sequencing used PBMCs. This sequence was found in a woman in her thirties in good health and CMV-seropositive. Recombination connected TRBV19 to TRBJ1-5, with 12 bases in between that match TRBD1. The sequenced DNA is TGTGCCAGCGCCGGGACAGGGGGCGGTCAGCCCCAGCATTTT. Its translation is CASAGTGGGQPQHF.